This entry lists 25 T cell receptor beta chains sequenced from one sample in a study of cytomegalovirus exposure and HLA in healthy donors. The PCR had 60 Vbeta and 13 Jbeta primers. Profiling relied on immunoSEQ multiplex PCR, and the TCRdb table lists in-frame clones only, not all of them. The data hold under 150,000 clones, with approximately 80% observed a single time. Source material: PBMCs. Receptors were obtained from a man aged 18 to 35 in good health and CMV-seronegative.

This chain's CDR3 is CASSYRDRPNYGYTF. The CDR3 DNA reads TGTGCCAGCAGTTACAGGGACAGACCTAACTATGGCTACACCTTC. The genes are TRBV6-6 and TRBJ1-2; 7 nucleotides match TRBD1. The CDR3 totals 15 residues. V shed 2 bases, J shed 0 bases, and the junction held 3 bases outside the gene matches. Per the germline V gene, CDR1 is MNHNY and CDR2 is SVGAGI (reference sequence).

There are a few counts of this clone. The rearrangement links TRBV18 to TRBJ1-1; D is possibly TRBD1 (5 bases). The CDR3 is 16 residues long. Per the germline V gene, CDR1 is KGHSH and CDR2 is LQKENI. V lost 3 bases and J 1 base, leaving 15 bases between the germline ends. The CDR3 coding sequence is TGTGCCAGCTCACCCGGTCAGGGACTCCAGAACACTGAAGCTTTCTTT. This sequence encodes CASSPGQGLQNTEAFF.

This sequence joins TRBV7-2 and TRBJ1-1, with 9 bases matching TRBD1. The CDR3 has 15 residues. V lost 5 bases and J lost 1; bases outside the gene matches: 5. CDR1 is SGHTA and CDR2 is FQGNSA in the germline V gene. The CDR3 region has the DNA TGTGCCAGCAGCCTCCCGGACAGGGGGAACACTGAAGCTTTCTTT. Translating gives CASSLPDRGNTEAFF.

Only a few counts were recorded for this clone. The chain carries TRBV7-2 and TRBJ1-1, with TRBD1 matching 8 bases. Germline V gives CDR1 SGHTA, CDR2 FQGNSA. The J segment lost 4 bases and the V segment lost 11 bases, leaving 6 bases of the junction unmatched. The CDR3 contains 12 residues. The CDR3 region has the DNA TGTGCCGTCAGGGGGCCGGGCACTGAAGCTTTCTTT. Its protein is CAVRGPGTEAFF.

This chain joins TRBV18 and TRBJ1-4; no definite D call. This CDR3 is 15 amino acids long. Trimming cost V 6 bases and J 6 bases, with 17 bases left between them. Looked up from germline, CDR1 is KGHSH and CDR2 is LQKENI. The CDR3 sequence: CASSTVAVADEKLFF. Here the CDR3 DNA reads TGTGCCAGCTCCACGGTTGCAGTGGCGGATGAAAAACTGTTTTTT.

This chain links TRBV6-5 with TRBJ1-1; no clear D gene. The CDR3 extends over 13 amino acids. From germline, CDR1 is MNHEY and CDR2 SVGAGI. The germline V and J ends were trimmed by 5 bases and 1 base, with 8 bases remaining between them. This chain's CDR3 is CASSNGKNTEAFF. As DNA, the CDR3 is TGTGCCAGCAGTAACGGGAAGAACACTGAAGCTTTCTTT.

This sequence joins TRBV30 and TRBJ2-7; a weak D match, TRBD1 (6 bases). V lost 3 bases to trimming and J lost 9 bases, with 12 bases between them. Per germline, CDR1 GTSNPN and CDR2 SVGIG (reference sequence). This CDR3 is 11 amino acids long. In nucleotides, the CDR3 is TGTGCCTGGAGGGAAAGGGGGTGGCAGTACTTC. As protein: CAWRERGWQYF.

The chain has TRBV28 and TRBJ1-1, with TRBD1 matching 8 bases. V was pared by 6 bases and J by 8 bases, with 17 bases of the junction left unmatched. CDR1 MDHEN and CDR2 SYDVKM come from the germline V gene. This CDR3 is 16 amino acids long. CDR3 region: CASSPPRGAGGVEAFF. The DNA for the CDR3 is TGTGCCAGCAGCCCCCCGCGCGGGGCAGGGGGCGTCGAAGCTTTCTTT.

This rearrangement joins TRBV28 to TRBJ2-7; TRBD2 aligns across 7 bases. The CDR3 is 16 amino acids. J lost 1 base, V lost 5 bases, and 11 bases had no gene match. CDR1 is MDHEN, CDR2 SYDVKM, per germline. CDR3 nucleotide sequence: TGTGCCAGCAGTCCGGGAGGAGTCGGCAGATCCTACGAGCAGTACTTC. Protein sequence: CASSPGGVGRSYEQYF.

This clone has a single count. Other DNA sequences of this sample code for an identical CDR3. The CDR3 region has the DNA TGTGCCAGCAGTTACGAACACAGGGGGAGTCAGCCCCAGCATTTT. Encoded protein: CASSYEHRGSQPQHF. The J gene is TRBJ1-5, the V gene TRBV6-6; 8 positions match TRBD1. Germline V gene data show CDR1 as MNHNY and CDR2 as SVGAGI (reference sequence). CDR3 length: 15 residues. Unmatched junction bases numbered 6, after V lost 2 bases and J lost 6 bases.

The chain couples TRBV5-6 to TRBJ1-4; TRBD1 aligns across 7 bases. With V trimmed by 5 bases and J by 6 bases, 10 bases remained unmatched. CDR1 and CDR2 from the germline V gene are SGHDT and YYEEEE. This CDR3 is 15 amino acids long. The CDR3: CASRQRGRGDEKLFF. CDR3 DNA: TGTGCCAGCAGACAGAGGGGGCGAGGGGATGAAAAACTGTTTTTT.

This rearrangement joins TRBV29-1 to TRBJ2-5; 8 bases are shared with TRBD2. Germline trimming cut 2 bases from V and 2 bases from J; bases unmatched to any gene: 10. Germline V lookup: CDR1 SQVTM, CDR2 ANQGSEA. The CDR3 is 16 amino acids. In nucleotides, the CDR3 is TGCAGCGTTGAACCCTGGACTAGCAGCGTGCAAGAGACCCAGTACTTC. Translation gives CSVEPWTSSVQETQYF.

The chain uses TRBV6-5 and TRBJ1-4, with TRBD1 matching 9 bases. This CDR3 is 14 amino acids long. V lost 6 bases, J lost 5 bases, and 4 bases stayed unmatched. The germline V gene has CDR1 MNHEY and CDR2 SVGAGI. As DNA, the CDR3 is TGTGCCAGCAGCGCCGGGACAGGGAATGAAAAACTGTTTTTT. Its protein product is CASSAGTGNEKLFF.

J is TRBJ2-5 and V is TRBV11-2, with 7 bases aligning to TRBD1. Germline CDR1 is SGHAT and CDR2 is FQNNGV. The junction had 7 bases not matched to a gene; V was cut back by 5 bases and J by 4 bases. The CDR3 has 14 residues. CDR3 DNA: TGTGCCAGCAGCCGAGTGACAGGGATAGAGACCCAGTACTTC. Amino acids: CASSRVTGIETQYF. The complete variable domain, with remaining parts taken from reference TRBV11-2 and TRBJ2-5, reads EAGVAQSPRYKIIEKRQSVAFWCNPISGHATLYWYQQILGQGPKLLIQFQNNGVVDDSQLPKDRFSAERLKGVDSTLKIQPAKLEDSAVYLCASSRVTGIETQYFGPGTRLLVL.

The CDR3 DNA follows: TGTGCCACCTTAGGGGACAGCAGACTGTTTTTT. Its translation is CATLGDSRLFF. V is TRBV6-5 and J is TRBJ1-4; 7 nucleotides match TRBD1. V was clipped by 10 bases and J by 13 bases; unmatched bases: 9. The CDR3 totals 11 residues. The germline CDR1 and CDR2 sequences are MNHEY and SVGAGI.

The V and J genes are TRBV30 and TRBJ1-2; no definite D call. The V gene's germline CDR1 is GTSNPN and CDR2 SVGIG (reference sequence). V lost 1 base, J lost 5 bases, and 5 bases lay in between. The CDR3 is made up of 11 amino acids. In DNA, the CDR3 is TGTGCCTGGAGTGGAGGGTATGGCTACACCTTC. Encoded protein: CAWSGGYGYTF.

The chain combines TRBV7-2 with TRBJ2-2; 13 positions match TRBD2. Germline-derived CDR1 and CDR2 are SGHTA and FQGNSA. V gave up 6 bases and J gave up 5 bases; unmatched junction bases: 6. The CDR3 runs to 16 residues. The CDR3 is CASRQRTSGGTGELFF. CDR3 in DNA: TGTGCCAGCAGACAGAGGACTAGCGGGGGAACCGGGGAGCTGTTTTTT.

V usage is TRBV10-3 and J usage is TRBJ2-7, with D possibly matching TRBD2 (6 bases). Trimming took off 7 bases at V and 3 bases at J, with 16 bases between the two ends. This CDR3 is 14 amino acids long. The germline gives CDR1 ENHRY, CDR2 SYGVKD. The DNA for the CDR3 is TGTGCCATCACACCTCGTGGAGGGGACTACGAGCAGTACTTC. Translated: CAITPRGGDYEQYF.

The chain links TRBV18 to TRBJ2-7, with a possible D match to TRBD1 (6 bases). This CDR3 has 15 amino acids. Between the trimmed V and J ends, which lost 4 bases and 3 bases, there was a span of 16 bases. Germline CDR1 and CDR2: KGHSH and LQKENI. The CDR3 loop reads CASSLPGGQIYEQYF. In nucleotides, the CDR3 is TGTGCCAGCTCACTGCCTGGGGGACAAATCTACGAGCAGTACTTC.

The table lists this clone with a few counts. J is TRBJ1-5 and V is TRBV28; TRBD1 might be the D (5 bases). Trimming stripped 7 bases from V and 2 bases from J, with 18 bases between. Germline V gene data show CDR1 as MDHEN and CDR2 as SYDVKM. The CDR3 has 16 residues. The CDR3 loop reads CASKSREGLGNQPQHF. The CDR3 region has the DNA TGTGCCAGCAAAAGCAGGGAAGGGCTGGGCAATCAGCCCCAGCATTTT.

V is TRBV6-4 and J is TRBJ1-2; no firm D call. The length of the CDR3 is 13 residues. Germline assignment: CDR1 MRHNA and CDR2 SNTAGT. With 6 bases removed from V and 1 base from J, the gap between germline ends came to 9 bases. DNA for the CDR3: TGTGCCAGCAGGCCCGGTCGTAACTATGGCTACACCTTC. Its protein is CASRPGRNYGYTF.

The gene calls are TRBV7-3 and TRBJ2-7; D is possibly TRBD2 (6 bases). With 5 bases removed from V and 7 bases from J, the gap between germline ends came to 18 bases. This CDR3 region has 14 residues. Germline V lookup: CDR1 SGHTA, CDR2 FQGTGA. CDR3 in DNA: TGTGCCAGCAGCCCTGGGAATAGGGCGGGAGAGCAGTACTTC. Protein: CASSPGNRAGEQYF.

V and J are TRBV27 and TRBJ1-2; no definite D call. Germline loops: CDR1 MNHEY, CDR2 SMNVEV (reference sequence). The CDR3 has 13 amino acids. The V and J ends lost 0 bases and 8 bases respectively, with 10 bases between them. CDR3: CASSLSQVGGYTF. The CDR3 nucleotides are TGTGCCAGCAGTTTATCTCAGGTTGGGGGCTACACCTTC.

The rearrangement joins TRBV16 to TRBJ1-1; D is unresolved. In germline, CDR1 is KGHSY, CDR2 FQNENV. The V gene lost 0 bases and the J gene lost 4 bases, with 9 bases spanning the gap. This CDR3 has 14 residues. The chain's CDR3 is CASSQSPLGTEAFF. CDR3 bases: TGTGCCAGCAGCCAATCCCCCCTCGGCACTGAAGCTTTCTTT.

The V call is TRBV6-5, the J call TRBJ1-1; D possibly corresponds to TRBD1 (5 bases). The CDR3 is 14 amino acids. Trimming pared 0 bases from V and 5 bases from J, leaving 10 bases between. Germline values: CDR1 MNHEY, CDR2 SVGAGI. The CDR3 loop is CASSYSGKGTEAFF. CDR3 sequence (DNA): TGTGCCAGCAGTTACTCTGGGAAGGGGACTGAAGCTTTCTTT.